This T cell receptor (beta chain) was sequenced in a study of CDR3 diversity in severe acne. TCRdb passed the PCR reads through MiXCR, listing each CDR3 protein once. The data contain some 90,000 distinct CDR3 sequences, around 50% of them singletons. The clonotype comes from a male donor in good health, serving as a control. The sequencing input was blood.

DNA of the CDR3: TGCAGTGCCAATAGGCCCCAAACAGATACGCAGTATTTT. Translated, it gives CSANRPQTDTQYF. The chain is built from TRBV20-1 and TRBJ2-3; D gene uncertain. CDR3 length: 13 residues. Germline V CDR1 and CDR2: DFQATT, SNEGSKA (reference sequence). The ends were cut back, 6 bases at V and 3 bases at J, with 13 bases in the middle.